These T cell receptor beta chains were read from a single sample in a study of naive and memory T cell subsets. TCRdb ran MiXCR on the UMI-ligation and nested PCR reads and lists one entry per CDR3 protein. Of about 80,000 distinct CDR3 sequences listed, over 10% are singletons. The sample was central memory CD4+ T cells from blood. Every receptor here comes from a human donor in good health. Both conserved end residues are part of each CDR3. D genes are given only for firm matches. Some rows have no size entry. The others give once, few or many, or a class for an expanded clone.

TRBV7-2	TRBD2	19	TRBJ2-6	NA	CASSLSASGSFNGANVLTF	TGTGCCAGCAGCTTAAGTGCTAGCGGGAGTTTCAATGGGGCCAACGTCCTGACTTTC
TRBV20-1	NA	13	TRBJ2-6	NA	CSGSIPGANVLTF	TGCAGTGGGTCCATCCCTGGGGCCAACGTCCTGACTTTC
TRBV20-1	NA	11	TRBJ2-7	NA	CSGRLVSEQYF	TGCAGTGGGAGACTAGTCTCCGAGCAGTACTTC
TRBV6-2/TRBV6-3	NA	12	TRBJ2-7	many	CASSRPIDEQYF	TGTGCCAGCAGCCGACCTATAGACGAGCAGTACTTC
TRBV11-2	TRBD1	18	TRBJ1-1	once	CASSASWVGQILNTEAFF	TGTGCCAGCAGCGCTAGTTGGGTGGGACAGATCTTGAACACTGAAGCTTTCTTT
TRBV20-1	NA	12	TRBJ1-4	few	CSVSTHNEKLFF	TGCAGTGTTTCCACCCATAATGAAAAACTGTTTTTT
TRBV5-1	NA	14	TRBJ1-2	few	CASSRDGGYYGYTF	TGCGCCAGCAGCCGGGATGGTGGATACTATGGCTACACCTTC
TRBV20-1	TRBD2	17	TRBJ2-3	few	CSATQGVRGLLEDTQYF	TGCAGTGCTACCCAGGGAGTGAGGGGACTACTTGAGGATACGCAGTATTTT
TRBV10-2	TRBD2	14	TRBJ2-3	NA	CASRDYPNSDTQYF	TGCGCCAGCCGGGACTACCCTAATTCGGATACGCAGTATTTT
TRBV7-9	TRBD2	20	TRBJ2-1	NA	CASSRSGLGLLGRSGTEQFF	TGTGCCAGCAGCCGCTCTGGACTAGGACTACTAGGTCGCTCTGGGACTGAGCAGTTCTTC
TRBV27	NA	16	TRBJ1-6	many	CASSLGQFSYNSPLHF	TGTGCCAGCAGTTTAGGACAGTTCTCCTATAATTCACCCCTCCACTTT
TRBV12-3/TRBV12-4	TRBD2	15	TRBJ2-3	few	CASSSSGRGTDTQYF	TGTGCCAGCAGTTCAAGCGGGAGGGGGACAGATACGCAGTATTTT
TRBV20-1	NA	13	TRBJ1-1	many	CSAGRRGNTEAFF	TGCAGTGCTGGAAGGAGGGGGAACACTGAAGCTTTCTTT
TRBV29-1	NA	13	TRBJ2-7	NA	CSVAKTGTYEQYF	TGCAGCGTTGCGAAAACAGGGACCTACGAGCAGTACTTC
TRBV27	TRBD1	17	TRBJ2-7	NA	CASSLRQGTGGSYEQYF	TGTGCCAGCAGTTTGCGGCAGGGGACAGGGGGCAGCTACGAGCAGTACTTC
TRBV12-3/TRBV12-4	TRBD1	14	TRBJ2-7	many	CASRLTGISYEQYF	TGTGCCAGCAGACTGACAGGGATTAGTTACGAGCAGTACTTC
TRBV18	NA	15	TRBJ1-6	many	CASSPRRDDNSPLHF	TGTGCCAGCTCACCGCGCAGGGATGACAATTCACCCCTCCACTTT
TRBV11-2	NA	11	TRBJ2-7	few	CASSRSPGLHF	TGTGCCAGCAGCCGGTCTCCGGGGCTACACTTC
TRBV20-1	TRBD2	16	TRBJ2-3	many	CSAQRTSGRAADTQYF	TGCAGTGCTCAACGGACTAGCGGGAGGGCGGCAGATACGCAGTATTTT
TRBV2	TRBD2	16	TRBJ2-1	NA	CASSEFGLAGANEQFF	TGTGCCAGCAGTGAATTCGGACTAGCGGGAGCCAATGAGCAGTTCTTC
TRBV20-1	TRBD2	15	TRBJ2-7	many	CSASPNGRADNEQYF	TGCAGTGCTAGCCCTAACGGGAGGGCGGATAACGAGCAGTACTTC
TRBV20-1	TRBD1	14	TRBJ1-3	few	CSAQGQGFRNTIYF	TGCAGTGCCCAAGGACAGGGGTTCAGAAACACCATATATTTT
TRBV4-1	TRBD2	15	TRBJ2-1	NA	CASSHRGQREGPEFF	TGCGCCAGCAGCCACAGGGGGCAGCGGGAGGGCCCGGAGTTCTTC
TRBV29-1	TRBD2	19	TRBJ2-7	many	CSVRAAGASGTPSSYEQYF	TGCAGCGTGCGGGCGGCTGGGGCTAGCGGGACGCCGAGCTCCTACGAGCAGTACTTC
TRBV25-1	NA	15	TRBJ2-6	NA	CASDRGLPGANVLTF	TGTGCCAGCGACAGGGGACTACCCGGGGCCAACGTCCTGACTTTC
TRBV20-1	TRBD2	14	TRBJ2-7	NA	CSALGLAGSYEQYF	TGCAGTGCTTTAGGACTAGCGGGCTCCTACGAGCAGTACTTC
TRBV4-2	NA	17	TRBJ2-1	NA	CASSPAGATSSYNEQFF	TGTGCCAGCAGCCCCGCCGGCGCTACAAGCTCCTACAATGAGCAGTTCTTC
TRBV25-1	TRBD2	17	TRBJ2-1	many	CASSEGTPGGGWDEQFF	TGTGCCAGCAGTGAAGGGACTCCGGGAGGGGGTTGGGATGAGCAGTTCTTC
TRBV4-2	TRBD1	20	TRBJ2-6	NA	CASSQTRQGVGVSGANVLTF	TGTGCCAGCAGCCAGACCAGACAGGGAGTTGGGGTATCTGGGGCCAACGTCCTGACTTTC
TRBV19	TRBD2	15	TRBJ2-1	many	CASSIGAGEYDEQFF	TGTGCCAGTAGTATCGGAGCGGGAGAGTACGATGAGCAGTTCTTC
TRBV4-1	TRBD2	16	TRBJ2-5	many	CASSQDGAGTRETQYF	TGCGCCAGCAGCCAAGACGGAGCGGGAACTAGGGAGACCCAGTACTTC
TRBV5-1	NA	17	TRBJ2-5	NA	CASSLEVWGKQRETQYF	TGCGCCAGCAGCTTGGAGGTTTGGGGTAAGCAGCGAGAGACCCAGTACTTC
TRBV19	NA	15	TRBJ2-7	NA	CASSIVQGTSYEQYF	TGTGCCAGTAGTATCGTACAGGGCACGTCCTACGAGCAGTACTTC
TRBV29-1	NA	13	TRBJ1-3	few	CSVQSHSGNTIYF	TGCAGCGTACAAAGCCACTCTGGAAACACCATATATTTT
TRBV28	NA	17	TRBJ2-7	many	CASSLYHPKSEAHEQYF	TGTGCCAGCAGTTTATATCACCCTAAATCGGAGGCCCACGAGCAGTACTTC
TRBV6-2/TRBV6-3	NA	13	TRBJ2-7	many	CASSYIGVGEQYF	TGTGCCAGCAGTTACATCGGCGTTGGGGAGCAGTACTTC
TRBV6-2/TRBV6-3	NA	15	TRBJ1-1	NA	CASSSRGPAITEAFF	TGTGCCAGCAGTTCCCGGGGCCCCGCGATCACTGAAGCTTTCTTT
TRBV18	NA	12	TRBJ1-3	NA	CASSPDGNTIYF	TGTGCCAGCTCACCAGACGGAAACACCATATATTTT
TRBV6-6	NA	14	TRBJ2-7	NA	CASSRVQGGGEQYF	TGTGCCAGCAGCCGAGTCCAGGGTGGGGGCGAGCAGTACTTC
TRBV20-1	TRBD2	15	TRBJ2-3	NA	CSARNLAGGVDTQYF	TGCAGTGCTAGGAATTTAGCGGGAGGGGTCGATACGCAGTATTTT
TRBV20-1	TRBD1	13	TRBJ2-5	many	CSARWTGVKTQYF	TGCAGTGCTAGGTGGACAGGGGTGAAGACCCAGTACTTC
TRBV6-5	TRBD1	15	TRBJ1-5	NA	CASSERYRGGQPQHF	TGTGCCAGCAGCGAGAGGTACAGGGGTGGGCAGCCCCAGCATTTT
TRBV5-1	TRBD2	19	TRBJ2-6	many	CASSLGPGREVTGANVLTF	TGCGCCAGCAGCTTGGGGCCGGGGCGGGAGGTCACTGGGGCCAACGTCCTGACTTTC
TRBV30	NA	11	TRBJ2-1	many	CAWSAMSGQFF	TGTGCCTGGAGCGCAATGTCGGGGCAGTTCTTC
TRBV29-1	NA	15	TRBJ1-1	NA	CSPSPQAGWNTEAFF	TGCAGCCCAAGCCCACAGGCTGGTTGGAACACTGAAGCTTTCTTT
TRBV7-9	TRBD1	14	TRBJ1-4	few	CASRYWTGNEKLFF	TGTGCCAGCCGCTACTGGACAGGGAATGAAAAACTGTTTTTT
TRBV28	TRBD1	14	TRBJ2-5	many	CASSWTGGQETQYF	TGTGCCAGCAGTTGGACAGGGGGGCAAGAGACCCAGTACTTC
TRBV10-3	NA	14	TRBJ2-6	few	CAINSGFGANVLTF	TGTGCCATCAATTCAGGGTTTGGGGCCAACGTCCTGACTTTC
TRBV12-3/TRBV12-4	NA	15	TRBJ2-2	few	CASSNPDSNTGELFF	TGTGCCAGCAGCAATCCGGACTCGAACACCGGGGAGCTGTTTTTT
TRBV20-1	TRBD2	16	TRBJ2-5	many	CSARDPRGGDGETQYF	TGCAGTGCTAGAGATCCCCGGGGGGGGGACGGGGAGACCCAGTACTTC
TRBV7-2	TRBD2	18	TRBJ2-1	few	CASSKSGLAGGGYNEQFF	TGTGCCAGCAGCAAAAGCGGACTAGCGGGGGGAGGCTACAATGAGCAGTTCTTC
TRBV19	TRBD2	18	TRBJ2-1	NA	CASSILPGLAGVGDEQFF	TGTGCCAGTAGTATTCTCCCGGGACTAGCGGGAGTCGGTGATGAGCAGTTCTTC
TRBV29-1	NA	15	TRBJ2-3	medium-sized	CSVSQGPASTDTQYF	TGCAGCGTTTCACAAGGGCCGGCTAGCACAGATACGCAGTATTTT